The TCR beta chain described here comes from a study of blood T cell repertoires in COVID-19. Germline V lookup: CDR1 SGHVS, CDR2 FNYEAQ. The CDR3 covers 15 residues. The germline V and J ends were trimmed by 5 bases and 7 bases, with 17 bases remaining between them. Repertoires were generated with immunoSEQ multiplex PCR, while TCRdb's copy carries only in-frame clones and drops some. This sample yields tens of thousands of clones, of which approximately 90% are seen a single time; 7.5% to 10% belongs to the top ten. The TCR originated in a middle-aged woman with active COVID-19. V is TRBV7-6 and J is TRBJ2-2; possibly TRBD2 for D (6 bases). Sequencing was done on a sample of peripheral blood. The CDR3 protein is CASSPRVGGIGELFF. CDR3 nucleotides: TGTGCCAGCAGCCCAAGGGTTGGAGGGATCGGGGAGCTGTTTTTT.